This TCR beta chain derives from a study of blood T cell repertoires in COVID-19. Study overall: Italy, Spain and the United States were the sources of the convalescent and acute COVID-19 samples. Sources were T cells, B-cell-depleted T cells, or PBMCs; the material itself was cDNA or gDNA.

Original methodology: Cell counts per sample came from amplifying reference gene primers. The assay was immunoSEQ multiplex PCR, and TCRdb's table has in-frame clones only and misses some. That table is the source of V, J and clone size, and D and trimming were worked out from the DNA. The repertoire holds some 22,000 clones, with approximately 85% as singletons. This CDR3 has 16 residues. CDR1 ENHRY and CDR2 SYGVKD come from the germline V gene. Trimming at V came to 0 bases and at J to 3 bases, leaving 5 bases not matched to a gene. Input material: peripheral blood. This receptor was taken from a human donor with active COVID-19. The donor label of this sample is uncertain. This chain uses TRBV10-3 with TRBJ2-7; 10 nucleotides align to TRBD1. Here the CDR3 reads CAISESSRDRGYEQYF. CDR3 nucleotide sequence: TGTGCCATCAGTGAGTCGAGTAGGGACAGGGGCTACGAGCAGTACTTC.